This T cell receptor (beta chain) appears in the sequencing data of a study of T-cell reconstitution after alpha-beta-depleted transplantation in children. Preparation of the TCRbeta library was carried out with unique molecular identifiers. TCRdb reprocessed the PCR reads with MiXCR, giving one entry per CDR3 protein. The sample includes some 600,000 distinct CDR3 sequences, 16% of them seen just once. In germline, CDR1 is SQVTM, CDR2 ANQGSEA. CDR3 length equals 14 residues. V lost 1 base and J lost 8; bases outside the gene matches: 6. The material sequenced was PBMCs from the stem cell graft donor, taken from the stem cell graft. This TCR was sampled from a human donor who donated a stem cell graft to a child with acute myeloid leukemia. The V gene is TRBV29-1, the J gene TRBJ2-1; 9 positions match TRBD1. CDR3 sequence (DNA): TGCAGCGTTGAAGCGGCGACAGGGGGGGATGAGCAGTTCTTC. It is translated as CSVEAATGGDEQFF.